Listed below are T cell receptor beta chains from one sample, sequenced in a study of tumor-infiltrating T cells and Merkel cell polyomavirus. Data came from immunoSEQ multiplex PCR; TCRdb stores just in-frame clones and leaves some out. The sample includes over 20,000 clones, 87% of them seen just once. The specimen was lymph node tissue. These receptors were taken from a man over 45 with Merkel cell carcinoma. The CDR3 runs from the conserved cysteine through the conserved F or W. Fields, in order: V gene, clone size, D gene, J gene, CDR3 protein, CDR3 DNA. A D gene is named only where the DNA matches it firmly. Size tells how often a clone was seen (once, few, many) or the class of an expanded clone, and some rows leave it out.

>TRBV5-1|-|TRBD2|TRBJ2-7
CASSPGTSGTYEQYF
TGCGCCAGCAGCCCGGGGACTAGCGGAACCTACGAGCAGTACTTC
>TRBV7-2|-|TRBD1|TRBJ1-6
CASSQYRGGNSPLHF
TGTGCCAGCAGCCAATACAGGGGTGGTAATTCACCCCTCCACTTT
>TRBV4-1|-|-|TRBJ1-3
CASSDYFQGSGNTIYF
TGCGCCAGCAGCGATTATTTTCAGGGTTCTGGAAACACCATATATTTT
>TRBV5-1|-|-|TRBJ2-5
CASTSRGGGAETQYF
TGCGCCAGCACCTCGAGGGGCGGGGGCGCAGAGACCCAGTACTTC
>TRBV9|-|TRBD2|TRBJ2-3
CASSVEPSGATDTQYF
TGTGCCAGCAGCGTAGAACCTAGCGGTGCCACAGATACGCAGTATTTT
>TRBV10-3|-|TRBD2|TRBJ2-1
CAIGGVYNEQFF
TGTGCCATCGGGGGGGTTTACAATGAGCAGTTCTTC
>TRBV9|-|-|TRBJ1-2
CASSANMGGSYGYTF
TGTGCCAGCAGCGCTAACATGGGGGGATCCTATGGCTACACCTTC
>TRBV5-5|-|TRBD2|TRBJ2-1
CASSLAVAGAYNEQFF
TGTGCCAGCAGCTTGGCGGTAGCGGGGGCCTACAATGAGCAGTTCTTC
>TRBV12-2|-|-|TRBJ1-2
CASRLEDRGLYGYTF
TGTGCAAGTCGCTTAGAGGACAGGGGTCTCTATGGCTACACCTTC
>TRBV4-2|-|-|TRBJ2-1
CASSQVHGGVYNEQFF
TGTGCCAGCAGCCAAGTACACGGAGGGGTTTACAATGAGCAGTTCTTC
>TRBV4-3|-|-|TRBJ1-2
CASSQVPTAINGYTF
TGCGCCAGCAGCCAAGTCCCGACTGCTATTAATGGCTACACCTTC
>TRBV4-2|-|-|TRBJ2-5
CASSQDVATKTQYF
TGTGCCAGCAGCCAAGATGTAGCGACAAAGACCCAGTACTTC
>TRBV4-3|-|TRBD2|TRBJ2-5
CASSQGAGGPQETQYF
TGCGCCAGCAGCCAAGGGGCGGGGGGTCCCCAAGAGACCCAGTACTTC
>TRBV27|-|TRBD2|TRBJ2-1
CASSFILAGGPYEQFF
TGTGCCAGCAGCTTCATCCTAGCGGGAGGGCCCTATGAGCAGTTCTTC
>TRBV5-1|-|-|TRBJ1-1
CASSRDGLMNTEAFF
TGCGCCAGCAGCCGGGACGGACTAATGAACACTGAAGCTTTCTTT
>TRBV9|-|-|TRBJ2-7
CASSVGTTLAYEQYF
TGTGCCAGCAGCGTAGGGACAACCCTAGCCTACGAGCAGTACTTC
>TRBV4-2|-|TRBD2|TRBJ2-7
CASSQDIAGPSSYEQYF
TGTGCCAGCAGCCAAGATATAGCGGGTCCGAGCTCCTACGAGCAGTACTTC
>TRBV11-2|-|TRBD2|TRBJ2-7
CASSHGTSSYEQYF
TGTGCCAGCAGCCACGGGACTAGCTCCTACGAGCAGTACTTC
>TRBV10-1|-|TRBD1|TRBJ2-7
CASRTGGHEQYF
TGCGCCAGCAGGACAGGGGGCCACGAGCAGTACTTC
>TRBV29-1|-|TRBD1|TRBJ2-7
CSVRTGGPYEQYF
TGCAGCGTGAGGACAGGGGGCCCCTACGAGCAGTACTTC
>TRBV28|-|TRBD1|TRBJ1-3
CASSPRTGSGNTIYF
TGTGCCAGCAGTCCAAGGACAGGGTCCGGAAACACCATATATTTT
>TRBV5-4|-|TRBD2|TRBJ2-3
CASSLRIAGLLTDTQYF
TGTGCCAGCAGCTTGCGGATAGCGGGCCTACTCACAGATACGCAGTATTTT
>TRBV5-6|-|TRBD1|TRBJ2-5
CASSLTGGGVEETQYF
TGTGCCAGCAGCCTGACAGGGGGCGGAGTTGAAGAGACCCAGTACTTC
>TRBV28|-|TRBD1|TRBJ1-6
CASSPLTGALGALHF
TGTGCCAGCAGTCCACTGACAGGGGCCCTTGGGGCCCTCCACTTT
>TRBV6-5|-|-|TRBJ2-5
CASSSLAGRGAETQYF
TGTGCCAGCAGTTCCCTCGCTGGGCGGGGTGCGGAGACCCAGTACTTC
>TRBV7-3|-|TRBD1|TRBJ2-2
CASSPGQGHTGELFF
TGTGCCAGCAGCCCGGGACAGGGGCACACCGGGGAGCTGTTTTTT
>TRBV15|-|TRBD2|TRBJ2-3
CATSAKASGVSTDTQYF
TGTGCCACCAGCGCCAAGGCTAGCGGGGTCAGCACAGATACGCAGTATTTT
>TRBV11-2|-|-|TRBJ2-7
CASSDSRVLGTYEQYF
TGTGCCAGCAGTGATTCACGAGTCCTAGGCACCTACGAGCAGTACTTC
>TRBV4-2|-|TRBD2|TRBJ2-5
CASAAGGGETQYF
TGTGCCAGCGCCGCGGGAGGGGGGGAGACCCAGTACTTC
>TRBV6-5|-|TRBD1|TRBJ1-2
CASSTQGGGEGYTF
TGTGCCAGCAGTACCCAGGGGGGCGGGGAAGGCTACACCTTC
>TRBV5-1|-|-|TRBJ2-1
CASSLASSYNEQFF
TGCGCCAGCAGCTTGGCTAGCTCCTACAATGAGCAGTTCTTC
>TRBV12-5|-|-|TRBJ2-1
CASGLTESSYNEQFF
TGTGCTAGTGGTTTGACGGAGAGCTCCTACAATGAGCAGTTCTTC
>TRBV29-1|-|-|TRBJ1-2
CSVDPGQPINYGYTF
TGCAGCGTTGACCCGGGTCAGCCTATTAACTATGGCTACACCTTC
>TRBV7-6|once|TRBD1|TRBJ2-3
CASSLLPGQGGTDTQYF
TGTGCCAGCAGCTTACTACCGGGACAGGGGGGCACAGATACGCAGTATTTT
>TRBV20-1|-|-|TRBJ1-1
CSASTVTEAFF
TGCAGTGCCTCGACAGTCACTGAAGCTTTCTTT
>TRBV6-5|-|TRBD1|TRBJ2-7
CASSYIWGQGYEQYF
TGTGCCAGCAGTTATATATGGGGACAGGGCTACGAGCAGTACTTC
>TRBV7-6|-|-|TRBJ2-5
CASSAHETQYF
TGTGCCAGCAGCGCGCACGAGACCCAGTACTTC
>TRBV11-2|-|TRBD2|TRBJ2-1
CASSLDQGLAGVNEQFF
TGTGCCAGCAGCTTAGACCAGGGGCTAGCGGGAGTGAATGAGCAGTTCTTC
>TRBV18|-|-|TRBJ2-1
CASSGGGAYNEQFF
TGTGCCAGCTCAGGAGGGGGCGCCTACAATGAGCAGTTCTTC
>TRBV19|once|TRBD2|TRBJ2-3
CASSPGLAGDTVSSTDTQYF
TGTGCCAGTAGCCCGGGACTAGCGGGGGACACAGTTTCTAGCACAGATACGCAGTATTTT
>TRBV28|-|-|TRBJ2-2
CASTLMPGLSNTGELFF
TGTGCCAGCACCCTAATGCCGGGACTCTCGAACACCGGGGAGCTGTTTTTT
>TRBV21-1|-|-|TRBJ2-1
CASPKFGAGYNEQFF
TGTGCCAGCCCAAAGTTTGGGGCCGGGTACAATGAGCAGTTCTTC